The source of this T cell receptor beta chain is a study of cytomegalovirus exposure and HLA in healthy donors. Study-wide points: A few CMV-associated chains were confirmed in vitro to be specific for CMV antigens. Most TCR sequences showed up rarely, but some public TCRs showed up in many donors.

Concerning this clone itself: What it binds is not known. The junction departs from the called germline gene at one end, perhaps through a read error.

13 Jbeta primers and 60 Vbeta primers were used for the PCR. Sequenced by immunoSEQ multiplex PCR; TCRdb stores in-frame clones only, minus some. This table lists about 200,000 clones. The sequence was collected from a girl aged 2-10 years in good health and CMV-seropositive. The sample comprised PBMCs.

The CDR3: CAWSVPRAPYNVQFF. As DNA, the CDR3 is TGTGCCTGGAGTGTACCCAGGGCCCCCTACAATGTGCAGTTCTTC. The J gene is TRBJ2-1, the V gene TRBV30, with a tentative D call TRBD1 (5 bases). The CDR3 is made up of 15 amino acids. The germline gives CDR1 GTSNPN, CDR2 SVGIG (reference sequence). Drawing the rest from reference TRBV30 and TRBJ2-1, the complete variable domain is SQTIHQWPATLVQPVGSPLSLECTVEGTSNPNLYWYRQAAGRGLQLLFYSVGIGQISSEVPQNLSASRPQDRQFILSSKKLLLSDSGFYLCAWSVPRAPYNVQFFGPGTRLTVL.